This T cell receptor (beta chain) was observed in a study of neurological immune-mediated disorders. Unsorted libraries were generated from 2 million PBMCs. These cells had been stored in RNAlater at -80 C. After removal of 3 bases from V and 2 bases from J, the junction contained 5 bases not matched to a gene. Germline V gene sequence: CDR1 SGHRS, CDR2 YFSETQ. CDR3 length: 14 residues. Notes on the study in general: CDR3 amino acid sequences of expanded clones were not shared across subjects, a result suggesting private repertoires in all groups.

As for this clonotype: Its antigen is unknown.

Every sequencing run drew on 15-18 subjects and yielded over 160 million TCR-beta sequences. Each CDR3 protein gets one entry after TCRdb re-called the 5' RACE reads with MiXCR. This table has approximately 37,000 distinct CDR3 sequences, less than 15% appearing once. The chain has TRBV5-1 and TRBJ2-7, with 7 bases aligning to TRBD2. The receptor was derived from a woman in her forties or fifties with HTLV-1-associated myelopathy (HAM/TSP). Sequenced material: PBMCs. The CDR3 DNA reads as TGCGCCAGCAGCTACGGACTAGGAACCTACGAGCAGTACTTC. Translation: CASSYGLGTYEQYF.